The clone carrying this T cell receptor (beta chain) was seen ten or more times. The data belong to a study of T cells after posttransplantation cyclophosphamide. Generated by immunoSEQ multiplex PCR, the TCRdb table keeps only in-frame clones and is missing some. Recorded here are fewer than 40,000 clones, none singletons. The CDR3 has 16 amino acids. V was shortened by 4 bases and J by 1 base, with 16 bases between the two germline ends. The germline gives CDR1 SGHAT, CDR2 FQNNGV. The clonotype was recovered from a woman between 50 and 59 years old in good health and a related stem cell transplant donor. The rearrangement uses TRBV11-2 and TRBJ1-1; possible D gene TRBD1, 6 bases. The source material was PBMCs. CDR3 nucleotide sequence: TGTGCCAGCAGCTCCTACCCCCCCAGGGGGAACACTGAAGCTTTCTTT. This codes for CASSSYPPRGNTEAFF.